The 9 T cell receptor beta chains listed next were all sequenced from one sample in a study of identical twins. TCRdb passed the 5' RACE reads through MiXCR, listing each CDR3 protein once. The table has 520,000 or so distinct CDR3 sequences, approximately 22% seen once. In addition, the sample was reused for a study of T cells expressing NK-cell markers.

What was sequenced was CD4+ T cells sorted from blood. The receptors originated from a woman aged 18-29 years in good health.

This clonotype was counted between two and nine times. The V and J genes are TRBV29-1 and TRBJ2-3; 14 nucleotides line up with TRBD2. The J segment lost 5 bases and the V segment lost 1 base, leaving 8 bases of the junction unmatched. The CDR3 totals 17 residues. Germline V gene lookup returns CDR1 SQVTM and CDR2 ANQGSEA. This CDR3 is CSVEAPGTSGSGDTQYF. CDR3 sequence (DNA): TGCAGCGTTGAAGCCCCCGGGACTAGCGGGAGTGGAGATACGCAGTATTTT.

The chain combines TRBV5-1 with TRBJ2-1; 11 positions match TRBD2. The J segment lost 8 bases and the V segment lost 2 bases, leaving 6 bases of the junction unmatched. CDR1 SGHRS and CDR2 YFSETQ come from the germline V gene. The CDR3 consists of 15 residues. CDR3 residues: CASSFLAGGGDEQFF. In DNA form, the CDR3 reads TGCGCCAGCAGCTTTCTAGCGGGAGGTGGTGATGAGCAGTTCTTC.

The chain links TRBV25-1 to TRBJ2-7; D perhaps matches TRBD2 (6 bases). Germline V gene lookup returns CDR1 MGHDK and CDR2 SYGVNS. Trimming pared 4 bases from V and 0 bases from J, leaving 13 bases between. The CDR3 spans 15 residues. CDR3 in amino acids: CASSALSGSSYEQYF. The CDR3 nucleotides read TGTGCCAGCAGTGCGCTTAGCGGAAGCTCCTACGAGCAGTACTTC.

The rearrangement uses TRBV6-5 and TRBJ2-5, with 7 bases fitting TRBD2. The V and J ends lost 4 bases and 6 bases, in that order; junction bases with no gene match: 8. Germline CDR1 is MNHEY and CDR2 is SVGAGI. CDR3 length equals 14 residues. CDR3 region: CASSFTTSTKTQYF. In DNA, the CDR3 is TGTGCCAGCAGTTTCACGACTAGCACCAAGACCCAGTACTTC.

The chain uses TRBV7-8 and TRBJ1-2; TRBD1 is a possible D gene (6 bases). Trimming stripped 2 bases from V and 3 bases from J, with 19 bases between. The CDR3 runs to 17 residues. Germline assignment: CDR1 SGHVS and CDR2 FQNEAQ. Here the CDR3 DNA reads TGTGCCAGCAGCTTAAGGTCCGGCAGGGGAGTAGACTATGGCTACACCTTC. Translated: CASSLRSGRGVDYGYTF.

The rearrangement joins TRBV7-9 to TRBJ2-1, with TRBD2 identical over 7 bases. There are 15 residues in the CDR3. Germline assignment: CDR1 SEHNR and CDR2 FQNEAQ (reference sequence). Trimming removed 3 bases from V and 11 bases from J; junction bases left unmatched: 13. This chain's CDR3 is CASSLLGTTILQQFF. The CDR3 nucleotides read TGTGCCAGCAGCTTGTTGGGGACTACCATATTACAGCAGTTCTTC.

This clonotype has a count of ten or more. V and J are TRBV20-1 and TRBJ2-7; TRBD2 matches at 10 bases. J gave up 6 bases and V 3 bases, and 14 bases lay outside the gene matches. Germline values: CDR1 DFQATT, CDR2 SNEGSKA (reference sequence). This CDR3 is 16 amino acids long. Here the CDR3 DNA reads TGCAGTGCTAGTGTCCTCGTGGGAACTAGCGGGACCGAGCAGTACTTC. Translated: CSASVLVGTSGTEQYF.

This clonotype has at least ten counts. The rearrangement links TRBV29-1 to TRBJ2-1; tentatively, D is TRBD2 (6 bases). Trimming left V 5 bases short and J 0 bases short, with 11 bases between. CDR3 length: 14 residues. Germline CDR1 is SQVTM and CDR2 is ANQGSEA. CDR3: CSVMGLSSYNEQFF. The CDR3 DNA follows: TGCAGCGTTATGGGACTGAGCTCCTACAATGAGCAGTTCTTC.

At least ten counts were recorded for this clonotype. Here the CDR3 reads CASSSRGSTEAFF. CDR3 bases: TGTGCCAGCAGTAGCCGGGGTAGCACTGAAGCTTTCTTT. V gene TRBV6-1 combines with J gene TRBJ1-1; D is ambiguous. The CDR3 runs 13 residues. The V gene's germline CDR1 is MNHNS and CDR2 SASEGT. V was pared by 5 bases and J by 4 bases, with 11 bases between.